The TCR beta chain described here comes from a study of T cell clonality in common variable immunodeficiency. This clone appeared a few times. Its antigen is still unknown. With the read ending 3 residues before the CDR3 end, the germline J gene is used to fill in that end. Only in-frame clones appear in the TCRdb table, and some are missing; sequencing was by immunoSEQ multiplex PCR. The specimen has around 42,000 clones, none found just once. This CDR3 spans 15 amino acids. V shed 2 bases and J 1 base; nucleotides not matched to a gene: 3. From germline, CDR1 is SEHNR and CDR2 FQNEAQ (reference sequence). Overall study findings and caveats: Reportedly, TCR beta sequences from common variable immunodeficiency showed fewer deletions and N-nucleotide insertions.

This TCR came from a human donor with common variable immunodeficiency. Sequencing was carried out using peripheral blood mononuclear cells. This sequence joins TRBV7-9 and TRBJ2-3, with 7 bases lining up with TRBD1. The covered CDR3 bases are TGTGCCAGCAGCTTAACCGGACAGGGCACAGATACG. This translates into CASSLTGQGTDT. The full CDR3 protein is CASSLTGQGTDTQYF.